Presented here are 9 T cell receptor beta chains from one specimen sequenced in a study of T cells in Graves' hyperthyroidism and ophthalmopathy. The TCR beta CDR3 regions underwent amplification using RNA transcripts as the source. During a first-round RT-PCR of the TCR CDR3, the HTBI primer set was used. TCRdb recomputed calls from the multiplex PCR reads with MiXCR, one row per CDR3 protein. The repertoire consists of a few hundred thousand distinct CDR3 sequences, with about a sixth occurring once and the leading ten covering roughly 8%. Specimen: blood. The receptors here all came from a woman younger than 35 with Graves' hyperthyroidism.

V is TRBV12-3 or TRBV12-4 and J is TRBJ2-7; D ambiguous. This CDR3 is 13 amino acids long. Trimming cost V 6 bases and J 4 bases, with 13 bases left between them. The CDR3 nucleotides read TGTGCCAGCAGGACCTCATTGGCGTACGAGCAGTACTTC. This translates into CASRTSLAYEQYF.

This clonotype occurred many times. CDR3 sequence: CASSRGRDEQYF. For the CDR3, the DNA is TGTGCCAGCAGCCGAGGCAGGGACGAGCAGTACTTC. This chain connects TRBV14 to TRBJ2-7; possible D gene TRBD1, 5 bases. CDR1 is SGHDN and CDR2 is FVKESK in the germline V gene. The V gene lost 4 bases and the J gene lost 5 bases, with 9 bases spanning the gap. This CDR3 comprises 12 residues. The whole variable domain, remainder taken from reference TRBV14 and TRBJ2-7, is EAGVTQFPSHSVIEKGQTVTLRCDPISGHDNLYWYRRVMGKEIKFLLHFVKESKQDESGMPNNRFLAERTGGTYSTLKVQPAELEDSGVYFCASSRGRDEQYFGPGTRLTVT.

This clonotype was found many times. The V call is TRBV28, the J call TRBJ1-2, with 8 bases matching TRBD1. The CDR3 loop spans 13 amino acids. The germline gives CDR1 MDHEN, CDR2 SYDVKM. Germline trimming cut 2 bases from V and 7 bases from J; bases unmatched to any gene: 3. The CDR3: CASSLQGAVGYTF. As DNA, the CDR3 is TGTGCCAGCAGTTTACAGGGGGCGGTTGGCTACACCTTC.

This clonotype was observed at least ten times. The rearrangement joins TRBV18 to TRBJ1-2; weak D call: TRBD1 (5 bases). The CDR3 runs to 13 residues. The germline V and J ends were trimmed by 5 bases and 11 bases, with 18 bases remaining between them. From germline, CDR1 is KGHSH and CDR2 LQKENI. CDR3 coding DNA: TGTGCCAGCTCATCCGGGACCCTAGCCTGGTACACCTTC. This sequence encodes CASSSGTLAWYTF.

This clonotype was recorded at least ten times. The CDR3 sequence is CSAGGLAGRDNEQFF. The CDR3 DNA follows: TGCAGTGCTGGGGGACTAGCGGGAAGAGACAATGAGCAGTTCTTC. This chain uses TRBV20-1 with TRBJ2-1; 13 positions agree with TRBD2. CDR1 and CDR2 (germline): DFQATT, SNEGSKA (reference sequence). CDR3 size: 15 residues. V dropped 5 bases and J dropped 5; count of bases not matched to a gene: 6.

The chain couples TRBV6-1 to TRBJ1-2, with TRBD1 identical over 9 bases. CDR3 size: 14 residues. From germline, CDR1 is MNHNS and CDR2 SASEGT. V was pared by 5 bases and J by 5 bases, with 6 bases of the junction left unmatched. The CDR3 DNA follows: TGTGCCAGCAGTTTTCGGACAGGGGAGTATGGCTACACCTTC. Translating gives CASSFRTGEYGYTF.

This clonotype was counted many times. This sequence joins TRBV27 and TRBJ2-1, with a weak D call TRBD2 (5 bases). Looked up from germline, CDR1 is MNHEY and CDR2 is SMNVEV (reference sequence). The CDR3 is made up of 16 amino acids. With 6 bases removed from V and 2 bases from J, the gap between germline ends came to 17 bases. CDR3: CASSPLRVATYNEQFF. The CDR3 DNA reads TGTGCCAGCAGCCCGCTGCGGGTGGCCACCTACAATGAGCAGTTCTTC.

This clonotype appeared many times. V is TRBV25-1 and J is TRBJ2-5, with D perhaps matching TRBD2 (6 bases). CDR3 length: 12 amino acids. CDR1 MGHDK and CDR2 SYGVNS come from the germline V gene. Trimming stripped 5 bases from V and 7 bases from J, with 11 bases between. CDR3 amino acids: CASSLQGGTQYF. CDR3 in DNA: TGTGCCAGCAGTCTCCAGGGAGGGACCCAGTACTTC.

This clonotype appeared many times. The chain combines TRBV10-3 with TRBJ2-7; D perhaps matches TRBD2 (6 bases). The V end lost 6 bases, the J end lost 2 bases, and 14 bases lay between the germline ends. Per germline, CDR1 ENHRY and CDR2 SYGVKD. The CDR3 has 14 amino acids. The CDR3 DNA follows: TGTGCCATCAGACAGAACGGGGGAGCCTACGAGCAGTACTTC. Protein product: CAIRQNGGAYEQYF.